Given below is one T cell receptor beta chain in context. Its antigen is not known. From CD4+ cells came CD45RA+ naive and CD45RA-negative memory subsets. This sample was included in a study of shared clonotypes between healthy human individuals. Background on the study: The cohort had a couple of women and a few men, ages 18 to 49. Study-wide results and caveats: What rarefaction showed was incomplete sorted-subset sequencing despite large depth. Measured sharing among donors was expected to vary with sequencing depth.

This CDR3 region has 12 residues. V was pared by 5 bases and J by 6 bases, with 11 bases between. The V gene's germline CDR1 is SEHNR and CDR2 FQNEAQ (reference sequence). Profiled with immunoSEQ multiplex PCR; TCRdb holds only in-frame clones, not every one. This sample has under 550,000 clones, with almost 97% found just once. The clonotype originates from a woman aged 25-40 years in good health. Sequences were obtained from naive CD4+ T cells sorted from blood. Subset of the sample: CD45RA+ positively selected. This rearrangement joins TRBV7-9 to TRBJ2-7, with unresolved D. This chain's CDR3 is CASSPVAGEQYF. For the CDR3, the DNA is TGTGCCAGCAGCCCAGTAGCTGGCGAGCAGTACTTC.